A single sample is the source of the 20 T cell receptor beta chains below, sequenced in a study of T cell responses to AZD1222 COVID-19 vaccine. Measured with immunoSEQ multiplex PCR; TCRdb has only the in-frame clones, and not every one. Among 120,000 to 150,000 clones listed, around 90% were seen once. The sample consisted of peripheral blood, taken on day 0 of AZD1222 vaccination. Source of these receptors: an adult in good health.

V and J are TRBV28 and TRBJ1-5; 7 bases agree with TRBD1. Germline loops: CDR1 MDHEN, CDR2 SYDVKM. This CDR3 region has 17 residues. V gave up 7 bases and J gave up 4 bases; unmatched junction bases: 16. The CDR3 loop reads CASISDRSLSLNQPQHF. The CDR3 DNA reads TGTGCCAGCATCTCGGACAGGTCCCTAAGCTTAAATCAGCCCCAGCATTTT.

The CDR3 is CASSPDRAYNEQFF. CDR3 DNA sequence: TGTGCCAGCAGCCCGGACAGGGCATACAATGAGCAGTTCTTC. This chain connects TRBV27 to TRBJ2-1, with 8 nucleotides matching TRBD1. Germline V gene sequence: CDR1 MNHEY, CDR2 SMNVEV (reference sequence). Unmatched junction bases numbered 5, after V lost 6 bases and J lost 4 bases. The CDR3 contains 14 residues.

The chain recombines TRBV28 with TRBJ1-2; D gene uncertain. Trimming removed 6 bases from V and 4 bases from J, with 12 bases in between. The germline V gene encodes CDR1 MDHEN and CDR2 SYDVKM. The CDR3 runs 13 residues. In DNA, the CDR3 is TGTGCCAGCAGCTACGGAGCCTTCTATGGCTACACCTTC. Encoded protein: CASSYGAFYGYTF.

The V gene is TRBV2, the J gene TRBJ2-1, with 7 bases lining up with TRBD2. The CDR3 is 15 residues long. The V gene end was trimmed by 5 bases and the J gene end by 2 bases; junction bases not matched to a gene: 6. The germline V gene encodes CDR1 SNHLY and CDR2 FYNNEI. CDR3: CASSLAGNTYNEQFF. The CDR3 DNA follows: TGTGCCAGCAGTTTAGCGGGCAACACCTACAATGAGCAGTTCTTC.

V and J are TRBV27 and TRBJ2-7; weak D call: TRBD1 (5 bases). CDR3 size: 12 residues. Per the germline V gene, CDR1 is MNHEY and CDR2 is SMNVEV (reference sequence). The V gene lost 4 bases and the J gene lost 2 bases, with 6 bases spanning the gap. The CDR3 bases are TGTGCCAGCAGTTCCAGGGCCTACGAGCAGTACTTC. Translated: CASSSRAYEQYF.

The J gene is TRBJ2-3, the V gene TRBV11-3; 9 positions agree with TRBD2. This CDR3 is built from 16 residues. V gave up 0 bases and J gave up 4 bases; unmatched junction bases: 5. Germline CDR1 SGHNT, CDR2 YENEEA. For the CDR3, the DNA is TGTGCCAGCAGCTTAGATGCGGGGGGGGACCCAGATACGCAGTATTTT. This sequence encodes CASSLDAGGDPDTQYF.

The chain links TRBV3-1 (or the pseudogene TRBV3-2) to TRBJ1-2; TRBD1 matches 8 bases. Per germline, CDR1 LGHDT and CDR2 YNNKEL (reference sequence). V lost 2 bases and J lost 7; bases outside the gene matches: 12. CDR3 length: 16 amino acids. The CDR3 spells CASSQSVTGGTSGYTF. CDR3 nucleotides: TGTGCCAGCAGCCAAAGCGTAACAGGGGGGACTTCTGGCTACACCTTC.

The CDR3 bases are TGCAGCGTTGGGCAGGGGATTCGCACTGAAGCTTTCTTT. Its protein is CSVGQGIRTEAFF. The V and J genes are TRBV29-1 and TRBJ1-1, with D possibly being TRBD1 (6 bases). CDR3 length: 13 residues. Trimming pared 4 bases from V and 4 bases from J, leaving 13 bases between. Germline values: CDR1 SQVTM, CDR2 ANQGSEA.

The V call is TRBV28, the J call TRBJ2-7; 8 nucleotides match TRBD2. There are 13 residues in the CDR3. V lost 10 bases to trimming and J lost 6 bases; unmatched junction nucleotides: 11. Germline values: CDR1 MDHEN, CDR2 SYDVKM. The CDR3 spells CATLRLAIGEQYF. CDR3 DNA sequence: TGTGCCACCCTGAGACTAGCGATCGGCGAGCAGTACTTC.

The rearrangement joins TRBV12-3 or TRBV12-4 to TRBJ2-2; a weak D match, TRBD1 (5 bases). The CDR3 totals 13 residues. Trimming took 8 bases from V and 7 from J, leaving 14 bases between them. CDR3 in DNA: TGTGCCAGCGGGCAAATAAGGGGCGGGGAGCTGTTTTTT. Its translation is CASGQIRGGELFF.

Only one count was recorded for this clone. CDR3 protein: CATSPVREGADTQYF. Written as DNA, the CDR3 is TGTGCCACCAGCCCCGTCCGGGAGGGGGCAGATACGCAGTATTTT. The genes are TRBV15 and TRBJ2-3, with 8 bases fitting TRBD2. CDR1 is LNHNV, CDR2 YYDKDF, per germline (reference sequence). V trimming: 5 bases; J trimming: 4 bases; junction bases outside the gene matches: 8. The CDR3 sequence is 15 residues long.

This chain uses TRBV12-5 with TRBJ2-1, with 8 bases fitting TRBD2. The CDR3 runs 12 residues. Germline assignment: CDR1 LGHNT and CDR2 FRNRAP. V was pared by 7 bases and J by 9 bases, with 5 bases of the junction left unmatched. CDR3 in DNA: TGTGCTAGTGCCCGACTAGCGAGTGAGCAGTTCTTC. Its translation is CASARLASEQFF.

This chain uses TRBV5-1 with TRBJ2-7; 10 positions agree with TRBD1. The CDR3 is 12 amino acids. V shed 1 base and J 12 bases; nucleotides not matched to a gene: 4. CDR1 is SGHRS and CDR2 is YFSETQ in the germline V gene. CDR3 loop: CASSLPGQGVYF. The CDR3 nucleotides read TGCGCCAGCAGCTTGCCAGGACAGGGGGTGTACTTC.

The genes are TRBV6-2 or TRBV6-3 and TRBJ1-1, with D uncertain. Germline-derived CDR1 and CDR2 are MNHEY and SVGEGT. The CDR3 covers 18 residues. V dropped 2 bases and J dropped 0 bases, with 19 bases sitting between them. CDR3 DNA sequence: TGTGCCAGCAGTTACCCGAGTGCTTACAGCAAGCTGAACACTGAAGCTTTCTTT. Its translation: CASSYPSAYSKLNTEAFF.

The CDR3 coding sequence is TGTGCCAGCGGGGACAGAATAAACACTGAAGCTTTCTTT. Amino acids: CASGDRINTEAFF. The rearrangement links TRBV11-3 to TRBJ1-1; 7 bases agree with TRBD1. The CDR3 is made up of 13 amino acids. Germline loops: CDR1 SGHNT, CDR2 YENEEA. V lost 8 bases to trimming and J lost 2 bases; unmatched junction nucleotides: 5.

The chain recombines TRBV6-1 with TRBJ1-3; D gene uncertain. This CDR3 region has 15 residues. The V end lost 3 bases, the J end lost 2 bases, and 11 bases lay between the germline ends. Germline loops: CDR1 MNHNS, CDR2 SASEGT. The CDR3 loop is CASSDFRVTGNTIYF. DNA of the CDR3: TGTGCCAGCAGTGATTTCCGGGTTACTGGAAACACCATATATTTT.

The chain couples TRBV4-3 to TRBJ2-1; D is uncertain. The V gene lost 0 bases and the J gene lost 4 bases, with 10 bases spanning the gap. This CDR3 region has 15 residues. From germline, CDR1 is LGHNA and CDR2 YSLEER. For the CDR3, the DNA is TGCGCCAGCAGCCAAGAGGACGGATTATACAATGAGCAGTTCTTC. Amino acid sequence: CASSQEDGLYNEQFF.

The chain carries TRBV11-3 and TRBJ2-7; tentatively, D is TRBD1 (6 bases). Between the trimmed V and J ends, which lost 2 bases and 4 bases, there was a span of 9 bases. The CDR3 extends over 13 amino acids. The germline CDR1 and CDR2 sequences are SGHNT and YENEEA. CDR3 nucleotide sequence: TGTGCCAGCAGCTTACAGGGGAAGTACGAGCAGTACTTC. It encodes CASSLQGKYEQYF.

The V call is TRBV23-1, the J call TRBJ1-1; D not resolved. TRBV23-1 is flagged as an ORF with uncertain function. V dropped 0 bases and J dropped 1 base, with 6 bases sitting between them. There are 14 residues in the CDR3. CDR3 bases: TGCGCCAGCAGTCAATCGTCCTGGAACACTGAAGCTTTCTTT. Its protein is CASSQSSWNTEAFF.

V is TRBV10-2 and J is TRBJ1-2; 10 nucleotides line up with TRBD1. Germline CDR1 WSHSY, CDR2 SAAADI. This CDR3 region has 15 residues. The junction had 7 bases not matched to a gene; V was cut back by 3 bases and J by 6 bases. Here the CDR3 DNA reads TGCGCCAGCAGTGATGGGGACAGGGGAGGGAATGGCTACACCTTC. It codes for CASSDGDRGGNGYTF.